The rows below give T cell receptor beta chains drawn from one sample of a study of shared clonotypes between healthy human individuals. Assay: immunoSEQ multiplex PCR; the TCRdb copy retains only in-frame clones and omits some. The sample has about 680,000 clones, 92% seen once; the top ten hold 24%. The sample was naive CD8+ T cells sorted from blood. The receptor set was obtained from a man aged 25-40 years in good health. Each CDR3 is given without its conserved first and last residue. The size of a clone is reported for some rows only, either as once, few or many, or as a class for expanded clones.

cdr3_aa,v_call,clone_size,j_call
ASSVLAPDTQY,TRBV9,.,TRBJ2-3
SVEPGAVVGVDTQY,TRBV29-1,.,TRBJ2-3
ASSSEREWGDTQY,TRBV11-2,.,TRBJ2-3
ASSFRWAGETQY,TRBV27,.,TRBJ2-5
SVEGIPSAYITDTQY,TRBV29-1,.,TRBJ2-3
ASSLWQNTEAF,TRBV7-6,.,TRBJ1-1
ASSLDPNTGELF,TRBV13,.,TRBJ2-2
ASSPQRGAGEKLF,TRBV5-6,.,TRBJ1-4
ASSSGQNTEAF,TRBV5-1,once,TRBJ1-1
ASSLGLASGANVLT,TRBV7-9,.,TRBJ2-6
ASRLPFWDEQF,TRBV12-2,.,TRBJ2-1
ASSYTQEGRDEQF,TRBV6-6,.,TRBJ2-1
ASSPRSSSGNTIY,TRBV9,once,TRBJ1-3
ASSPIAGGPYNEQF,TRBV14,.,TRBJ2-1
ASSQTPSSYEQY,TRBV4-3,.,TRBJ2-7
ASSQFSGSSYEQY,TRBV4-3,.,TRBJ2-7
ASSEGQPGYEQY,TRBV27,.,TRBJ2-7
ASSLSPAEPLAYEQY,TRBV7-9,.,TRBJ2-7
SVDPTGLNNEQF,TRBV29-1,.,TRBJ2-1
ASSFRQGTSYEQY,TRBV4-1,.,TRBJ2-7
ASSFSQLAGENIQY,TRBV7-6,.,TRBJ2-4
ASGLDGTEQY,TRBV12-5,.,TRBJ2-7
ASSDGGGIDEQF,TRBV7-2,.,TRBJ2-1
ASAVGDKPYEQY,TRBV19,.,TRBJ2-7
ASSLLGTDTQY,TRBV27,.,TRBJ2-3
ASNAGGSSYNEQF,TRBV6-6,.,TRBJ2-1
ASSLGTGHGTEAF,TRBV27,once,TRBJ1-1
ASKPGEENTEAF,TRBV2,.,TRBJ1-1
ASSPRTSGSDTQY,TRBV7-9,.,TRBJ2-3
ASSQVSTSGYEQY,TRBV4-1,few,TRBJ2-7
ASSQGASGSMETGELF,TRBV4-1,.,TRBJ2-2
AIKGRGLTEAF,TRBV10-3,.,TRBJ1-1
ASSPDVGGLTGELF,TRBV2,.,TRBJ2-2
ASSVYGGLQETQY,TRBV9,.,TRBJ2-5
ASSEDYEQY,TRBV2,.,TRBJ2-7
ASSLVVSTGTQY,TRBV5-6,once,TRBJ2-3
ASSQREGVWETQY,TRBV4-1,.,TRBJ2-5
ASSLALDLTDTQY,TRBV7-9,.,TRBJ2-3
ASSDYRGILY,TRBV10-1,.,TRBJ2-4
ATSRDLGLGGFELF,TRBV15,once,TRBJ2-2
ASTPESSGANVLT,TRBV7-9,.,TRBJ2-6
ATSLGGGWTGELF,TRBV14,.,TRBJ2-2
ASSLSSGYEQY,TRBV5-1,.,TRBJ2-7
ASSSRGQVGQF,TRBV7-9,.,TRBJ2-1
ASSFAGAAYEQY,TRBV4-3,.,TRBJ2-7
ASSHPGDPSYNEQF,TRBV7-9,.,TRBJ2-1
ASTPSEGGEQF,TRBV19,.,TRBJ2-1
ASSGGAGGRYEQY,TRBV27,.,TRBJ2-7
ASSSDPNTYEQY,TRBV27,.,TRBJ2-7
SVVPGQASYEQY,TRBV29-1,.,TRBJ2-7
ASTYFGLSEGGYT,TRBV19,.,TRBJ1-2